The entry below gives a single T cell receptor (beta chain) sequence along with its context. The antigen remains unidentified. Sequencing used immunoSEQ multiplex PCR; TCRdb keeps in-frame clones, though not all of them. The sample includes roughly 28,000 clones, approximately 78% of them seen just once. The entry originates in a study of T cells in localized non-small cell lung cancer. Study-wide points: Out of the top 100 tumor clones, a median about 57 were seen in adjacent lung. Uninvolved neighboring lung showed the greatest T cell clonality, exceeding tumor. Only one tumor region was sequenced, so heterogeneity remains possible. Greater blood T cell density accompanied longer overall survival.

This CDR3 comprises 13 residues. Trimming removed 8 bases at V and 6 bases at J, with 11 bases between. CDR1 and CDR2 (germline): SGHTA, FQGNSA. The chain couples TRBV7-2 to TRBJ1-6, with D hard to call. Here the sequenced sample was peripheral blood, taken before any cancer treatment. This clonotype was sampled from a woman aged 35-75 years with stage I lung adenocarcinoma. The CDR3 loop reads CASGTVFNSPLHF. CDR3 bases: TGTGCCAGCGGTACCGTGTTTAATTCACCCCTCCACTTT.